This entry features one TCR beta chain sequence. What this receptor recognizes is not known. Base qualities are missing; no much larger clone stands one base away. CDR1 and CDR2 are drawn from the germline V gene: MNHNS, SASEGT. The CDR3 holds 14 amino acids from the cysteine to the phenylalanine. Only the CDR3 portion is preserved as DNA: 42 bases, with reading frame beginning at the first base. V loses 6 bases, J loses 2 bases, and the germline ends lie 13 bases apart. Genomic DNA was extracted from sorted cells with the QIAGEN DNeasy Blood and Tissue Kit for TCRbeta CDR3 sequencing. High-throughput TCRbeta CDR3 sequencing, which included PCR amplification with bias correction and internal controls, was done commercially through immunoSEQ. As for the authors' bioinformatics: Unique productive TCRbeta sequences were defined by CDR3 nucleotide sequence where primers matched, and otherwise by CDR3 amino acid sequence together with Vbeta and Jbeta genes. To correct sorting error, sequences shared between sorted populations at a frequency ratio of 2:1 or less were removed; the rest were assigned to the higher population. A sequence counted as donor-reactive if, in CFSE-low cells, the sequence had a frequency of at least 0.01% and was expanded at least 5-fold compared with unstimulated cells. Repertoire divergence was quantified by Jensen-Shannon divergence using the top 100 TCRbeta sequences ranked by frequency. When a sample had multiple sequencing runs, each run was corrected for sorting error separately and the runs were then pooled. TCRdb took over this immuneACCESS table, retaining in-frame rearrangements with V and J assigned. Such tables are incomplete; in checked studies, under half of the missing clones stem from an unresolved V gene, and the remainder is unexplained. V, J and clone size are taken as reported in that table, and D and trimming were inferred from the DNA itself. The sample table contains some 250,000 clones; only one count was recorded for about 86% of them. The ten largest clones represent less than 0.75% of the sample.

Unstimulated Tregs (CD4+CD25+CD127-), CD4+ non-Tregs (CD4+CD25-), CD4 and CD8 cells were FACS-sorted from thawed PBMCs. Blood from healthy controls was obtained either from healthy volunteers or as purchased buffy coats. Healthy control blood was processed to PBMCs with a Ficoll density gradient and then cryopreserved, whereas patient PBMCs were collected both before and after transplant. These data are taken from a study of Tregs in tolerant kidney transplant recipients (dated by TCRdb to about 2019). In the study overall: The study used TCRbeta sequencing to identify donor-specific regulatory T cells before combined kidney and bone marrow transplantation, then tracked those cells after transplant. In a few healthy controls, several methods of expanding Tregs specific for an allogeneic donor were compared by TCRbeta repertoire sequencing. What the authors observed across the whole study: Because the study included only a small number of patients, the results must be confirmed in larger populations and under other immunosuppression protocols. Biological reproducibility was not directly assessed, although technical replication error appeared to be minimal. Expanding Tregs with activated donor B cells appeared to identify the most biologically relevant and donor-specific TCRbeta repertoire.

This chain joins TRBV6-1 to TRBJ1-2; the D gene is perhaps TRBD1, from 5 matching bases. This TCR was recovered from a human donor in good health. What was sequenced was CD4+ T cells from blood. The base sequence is TGTGCCAGCAGGACTCAGGGACGCAACTATGGCTACACCTTC. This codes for CASRTQGRNYGYTF.